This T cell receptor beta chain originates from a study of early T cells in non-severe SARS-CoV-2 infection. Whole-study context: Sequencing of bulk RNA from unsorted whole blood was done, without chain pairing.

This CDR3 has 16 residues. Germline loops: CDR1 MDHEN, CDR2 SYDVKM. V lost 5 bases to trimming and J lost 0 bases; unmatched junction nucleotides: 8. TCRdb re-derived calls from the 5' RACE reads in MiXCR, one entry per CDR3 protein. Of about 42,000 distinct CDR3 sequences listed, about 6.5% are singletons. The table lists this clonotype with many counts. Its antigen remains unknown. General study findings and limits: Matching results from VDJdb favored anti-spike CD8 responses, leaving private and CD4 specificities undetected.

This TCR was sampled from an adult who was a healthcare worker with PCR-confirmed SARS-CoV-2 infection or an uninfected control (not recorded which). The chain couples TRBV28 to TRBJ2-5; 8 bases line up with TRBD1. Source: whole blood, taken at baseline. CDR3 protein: CASSPDRGQNQETQYF. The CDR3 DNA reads TGTGCCAGCAGTCCCGACAGGGGTCAAAACCAAGAGACCCAGTACTTC.